Each of the 5 T cell receptor beta chains below was sequenced from the same sample in a study of blood T cell repertoires in COVID-19. Clones were sequenced by immunoSEQ multiplex PCR, and TCRdb holds only the in-frame ones, with some missing. The sample lists 200,000 to 250,000 clones, roughly 80% seen once, with roughly 5% in the top ten. The specimen sequenced was peripheral blood. The receptors shown here come from a human donor in a cohort sampled during active COVID-19.

This clone showed up just once. This chain joins TRBV28 and TRBJ2-7, with 9 bases aligning to TRBD1. Germline V gene data show CDR1 as MDHEN and CDR2 as SYDVKM. The CDR3 sequence is 17 residues long. V dropped 3 bases and J dropped 7; count of bases not matched to a gene: 16. CDR3 sequence reads: CASSLPPGRPDRGEQYF. The CDR3 region has the DNA TGTGCCAGCAGTTTGCCACCGGGACGCCCTGACAGGGGGGAGCAGTACTTC.

The V call is TRBV18, the J call TRBJ2-5; the match to TRBD2 covers 9 bases. The V and J ends lost 6 bases and 0 bases, in that order; junction bases with no gene match: 2. CDR1 and CDR2 (germline): KGHSH, LQKENI. The CDR3 runs to 14 residues. The CDR3 protein is CASSRTSDQETQYF. CDR3 nucleotide sequence: TGTGCCAGCTCTAGGACTAGCGACCAAGAGACCCAGTACTTC.

The gene calls are TRBV10-3 and TRBJ2-7; TRBD2 is a possible D gene (6 bases). There are 14 residues in the CDR3. Germline V gene lookup returns CDR1 ENHRY and CDR2 SYGVKD. V gave up 6 bases and J gave up 5 bases, with 17 bases separating them. This chain's CDR3 is CAIRRGLGKNEQYF. The CDR3 DNA reads TGTGCCATCAGGCGGGGTCTAGGAAAGAACGAGCAGTACTTC.

This rearrangement joins TRBV6-2 or TRBV6-3 to TRBJ2-1, with 11 bases lining up with TRBD2. Germline V gene sequence: CDR1 MNHEY, CDR2 SVGEGT. The CDR3 runs to 20 residues. V lost 0 bases to trimming and J lost 1 base; unmatched junction nucleotides: 11. The CDR3 region has the DNA TGTGCCAGCAGTTACTCGATGATTTCTAGCGGGAGGCCGTCCTACAATGAGCAGTTCTTC. As protein: CASSYSMISSGRPSYNEQFF.

This clone turned up a few times. The CDR3 loop reads CASSLSQGDNSPLHF. The CDR3 bases are TGTGCCAGCAGCTTATCACAGGGGGATAATTCACCCCTCCACTTT. The gene calls are TRBV7-9 and TRBJ1-6, with TRBD1 matching 8 bases. Unmatched junction bases numbered 2, after V lost 2 bases and J lost 5 bases. CDR1 SEHNR and CDR2 FQNEAQ come from the germline V gene (reference sequence). This CDR3 is 15 amino acids long.